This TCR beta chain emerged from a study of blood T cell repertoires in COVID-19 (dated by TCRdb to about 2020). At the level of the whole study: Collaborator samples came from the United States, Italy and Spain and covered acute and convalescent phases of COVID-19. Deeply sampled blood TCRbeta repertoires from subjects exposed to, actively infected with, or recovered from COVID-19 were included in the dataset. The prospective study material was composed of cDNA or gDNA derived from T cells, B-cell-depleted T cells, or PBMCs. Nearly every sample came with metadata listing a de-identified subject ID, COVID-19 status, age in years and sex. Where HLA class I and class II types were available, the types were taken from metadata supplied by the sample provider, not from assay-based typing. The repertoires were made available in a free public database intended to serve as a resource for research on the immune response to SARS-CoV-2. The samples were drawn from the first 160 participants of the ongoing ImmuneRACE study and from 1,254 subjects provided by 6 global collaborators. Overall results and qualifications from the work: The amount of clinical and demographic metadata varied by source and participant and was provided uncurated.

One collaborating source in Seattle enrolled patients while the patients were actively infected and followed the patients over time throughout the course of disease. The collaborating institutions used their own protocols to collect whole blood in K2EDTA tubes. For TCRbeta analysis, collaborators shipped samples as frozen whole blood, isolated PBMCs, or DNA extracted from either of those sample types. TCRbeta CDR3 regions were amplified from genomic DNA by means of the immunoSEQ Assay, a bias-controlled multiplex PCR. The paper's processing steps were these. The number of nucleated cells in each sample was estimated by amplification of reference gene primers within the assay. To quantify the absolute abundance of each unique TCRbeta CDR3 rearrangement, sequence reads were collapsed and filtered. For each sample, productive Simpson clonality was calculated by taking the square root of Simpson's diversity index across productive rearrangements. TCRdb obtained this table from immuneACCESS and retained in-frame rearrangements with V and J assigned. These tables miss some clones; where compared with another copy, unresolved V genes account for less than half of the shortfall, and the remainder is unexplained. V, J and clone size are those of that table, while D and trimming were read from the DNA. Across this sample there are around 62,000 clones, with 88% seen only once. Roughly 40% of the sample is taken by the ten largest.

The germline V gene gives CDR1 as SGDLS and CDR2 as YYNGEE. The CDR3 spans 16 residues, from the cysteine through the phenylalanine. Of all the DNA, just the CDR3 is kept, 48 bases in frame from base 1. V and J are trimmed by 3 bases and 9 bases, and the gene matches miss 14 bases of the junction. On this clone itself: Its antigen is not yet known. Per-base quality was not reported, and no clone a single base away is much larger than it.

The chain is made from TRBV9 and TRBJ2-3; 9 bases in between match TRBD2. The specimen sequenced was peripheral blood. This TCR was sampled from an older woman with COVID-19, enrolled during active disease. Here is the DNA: TGTGCCAGCAGCGAGGGGAGCGGGGGGTTACCGGCCACGCAGTATTTT. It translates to CASSEGSGGLPATQYF.